Sequencing of this T cell receptor (beta chain) was carried out in a study of T cells after yellow fever vaccination. Whole-study context: Preparation used SMART-Seq v4 Ultra Low Input for the low-cell-number fractions.

Points from the study as a whole: It was a small share of clonotypes that appeared in both CD4 and CD8 compartments.

This CDR3 is built from 12 residues. V lost 6 bases to trimming and J lost 4 bases, with 8 bases between them. Germline V gene sequence: CDR1 MDHEN, CDR2 SYDVKM. Sample share makes this clonotype medium-sized. TCRdb reprocessed the 5' RACE reads via MiXCR and lists one record per CDR3 protein. The sample has about 45,000 distinct CDR3 sequences, 5% to 7% seen once. The starting material was PBMCs, either bulk or a sorted T-cell subset (CD4+, CD8+, memory, or dextramer-sorted; not recorded which), obtained 45 days after the yellow fever booster vaccination. This sequence was found in a young man who received the YFV17D yellow fever vaccine. The chain links TRBV28 to TRBJ2-3; D unresolved. CDR3: CASSLGADTQYF. The CDR3 nucleotides are TGTGCCAGCAGCCTTGGAGCAGATACGCAGTATTTT.